The T cell receptor (beta chain) described here comes from a study of CXCR3-negative and CXCR3-positive naive CD8 T cells. Study background: Some 150 million TRB reads were obtained overall (about 1.5 +/- 0.3 million per library). Study-wide results and limits: Naive cells positive for CXCR3 carried more hydrophobic TRB CDR3s than CXCR3-negative ones.

This CDR3 spans 14 amino acids. The germline gives CDR1 SGHDN, CDR2 FVKESK. UMI-tagged TRB cDNA libraries were built via 5' RACE. TCRdb re-called the 5' RACE reads and catalogs CDR3 proteins one per entry, DNA excluded. The sample holds about 63,000 distinct CDR3 sequences. Regarding this clonotype: Its antigen is not known.

The source is a human donor in good health. Some clones in this sample may be carry-over from other donors' samples. V is TRBV14 and J is TRBJ2-2. Specimen: naive CXCR3+ CD8+ T cells from blood. Regarding subset: CD45RO-CCR7+CD27+CD95- naive CD8+ T cells expressing CXCR3 (TNR3+). CDR3 sequence reads: CASSQVGNTGELFF.